The entry below gives a single TCR beta chain sequence along with its context. Its target is not known. The germline V gene has CDR1 GTSNPN and CDR2 SVGIG (reference sequence). The CDR3 has 12 residues. Trimming shortened V by 0 bases and J by 3 bases, and 6 bases separated the two germline ends. This sample stems from a study of response to subunit inactivated influenza vaccine. Study-wide results and limits: That few new T cells are recruited by each seasonal influenza vaccination was the authors' suggestion.

TCRdb re-analysed the RT-PCR reads in MiXCR, keeping a single row per CDR3 protein. The repertoire holds about 500,000 distinct CDR3 sequences, approximately 15% seen once, with roughly 3.1% in the top ten. Source: CD4+ T cells sorted from PBMCs, taken around 25 months after vaccination. This chain links TRBV30 with TRBJ2-7; D perhaps matches TRBD2 (5 bases). The receptor comes from a man aged 45 to 75 who received an inactivated influenza vaccine. The CDR3 coding sequence is TGTGCCTGGAGTGTACGGGACTACGAGCAGTACTTC. Residues: CAWSVRDYEQYF. Looking up the rest from reference TRBV30 and TRBJ2-7 gives the full variable domain: SQTIHQWPATLVQPVGSPLSLECTVEGTSNPNLYWYRQAAGRGLQLLFYSVGIGQISSEVPQNLSASRPQDRQFILSSKKLLLSDSGFYLCAWSVRDYEQYFGPGTRLTVT.